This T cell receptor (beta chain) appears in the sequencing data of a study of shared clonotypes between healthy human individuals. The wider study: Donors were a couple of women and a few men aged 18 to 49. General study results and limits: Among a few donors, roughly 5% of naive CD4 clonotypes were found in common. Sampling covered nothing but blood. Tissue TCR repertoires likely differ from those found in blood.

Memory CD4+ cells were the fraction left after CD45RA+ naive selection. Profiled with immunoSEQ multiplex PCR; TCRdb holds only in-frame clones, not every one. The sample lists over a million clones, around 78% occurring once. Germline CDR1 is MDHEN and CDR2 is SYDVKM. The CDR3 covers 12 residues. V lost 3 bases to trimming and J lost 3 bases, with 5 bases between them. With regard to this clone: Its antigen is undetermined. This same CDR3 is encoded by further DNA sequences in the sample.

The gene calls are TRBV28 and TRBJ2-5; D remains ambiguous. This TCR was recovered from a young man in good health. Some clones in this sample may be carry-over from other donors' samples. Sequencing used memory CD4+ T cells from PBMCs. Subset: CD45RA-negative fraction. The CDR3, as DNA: TGTGCCAGCAGTTTTGGGGAAGAGACCCAGTACTTC. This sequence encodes CASSFGEETQYF. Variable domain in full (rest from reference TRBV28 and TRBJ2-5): DVKVTQSSRYLVKRTGEKVFLECVQDMDHENMFWYRQDPGLGLRLIYFSYDVKMKEKGDIPEGYSVSREKKERFSLILESASTNQTSMYLCASSFGEETQYFGPGTRLLVL.